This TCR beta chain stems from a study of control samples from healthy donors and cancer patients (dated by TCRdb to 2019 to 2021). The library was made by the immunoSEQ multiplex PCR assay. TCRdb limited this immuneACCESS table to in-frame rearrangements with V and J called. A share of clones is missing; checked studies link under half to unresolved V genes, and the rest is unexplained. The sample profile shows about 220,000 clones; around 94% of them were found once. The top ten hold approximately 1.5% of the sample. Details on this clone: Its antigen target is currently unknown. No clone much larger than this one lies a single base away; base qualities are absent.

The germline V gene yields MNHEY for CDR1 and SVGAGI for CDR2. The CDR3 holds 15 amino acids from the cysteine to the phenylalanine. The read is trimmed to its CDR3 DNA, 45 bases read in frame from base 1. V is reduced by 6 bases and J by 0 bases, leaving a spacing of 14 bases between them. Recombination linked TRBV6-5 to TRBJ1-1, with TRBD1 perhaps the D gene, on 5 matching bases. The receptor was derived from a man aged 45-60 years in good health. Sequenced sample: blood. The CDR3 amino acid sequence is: CASRLRGYVNTEAFF. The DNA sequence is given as TGTGCCAGCAGGTTGAGGGGTTATGTGAACACTGAAGCTTTCTTT.